This T cell receptor beta chain was captured by sequencing in a study of immune characterization of retroperitoneal liposarcoma. Many counts were recorded for this clonotype. TCRdb fed the PCR reads into MiXCR, producing one record per CDR3 protein. The table has around 10,000 distinct CDR3 sequences, 27% seen once. Trimming cost V 1 base and J 1 base, with 11 bases left between them. The CDR3 spans 16 residues. Germline V CDR1 and CDR2: SGHTA, FQGNSA. Source material: tumor tissue. This clonotype originated in a female donor with retroperitoneal liposarcoma. The chain is built from TRBV7-2 and TRBJ2-1; tentative D call: TRBD2 (6 bases). DNA for the CDR3: TGTGCCAGCAGCTTAGTATTAGCGGTTTCCTACAATGAGCAGTTCTTC. Its protein is CASSLVLAVSYNEQFF.